This entry lists 17 T cell receptor beta chains sequenced from one sample in a study of OX40 agonist ivuxolimab in advanced cancers. Libraries were built with the immunoSEQ multiplex PCR assay. TCRdb provides this immuneACCESS table in a form limited to in-frame rearrangements. Some clones are lacking; in checked studies, under half of them reflect an unresolved V gene, and why the rest are absent is not known. This sample gives 72,000 or so clones in total; 85% to 90% of them show up just once. Of the sample, approximately 0.86% falls within the top ten clones. Material: CD4+ or CD8+ T cells sorted from blood, obtained in a trial of the OX40 agonist ivuxolimab. Receptors originate from an adult with an advanced solid tumor such as melanoma, head and neck, liver or kidney cancer.

The chain combines TRBV28 with TRBJ2-3; TRBD2 matches 9 bases. V dropped 6 bases and J dropped 2; count of bases not matched to a gene: 9. Looked up from germline, CDR1 is MDHEN and CDR2 is SYDVKM. The CDR3 consists of 16 residues. The CDR3 sequence: CASSLGLAGHTDTQYF. For the CDR3, the DNA is TGTGCCAGCAGCCTAGGGCTAGCGGGGCACACAGATACGCAGTATTTT.

The rearrangement uses TRBV30 and TRBJ1-6; D unresolved. The germline V gene encodes CDR1 GTSNPN and CDR2 SVGIG (reference sequence). The ends were cut back, 5 bases at V and 5 bases at J, with 16 bases in the middle. The CDR3 is made up of 15 amino acids. The CDR3 spells CAWRPVGTNNSPLHF. In DNA, the CDR3 is TGTGCCTGGCGGCCTGTAGGAACGAATAATTCACCCCTCCACTTT.

This clone is a singleton in its sample. Germline and junction disagree at one end, which may indicate a read error. The chain recombines TRBV7-2 with TRBJ2-5; D possibly corresponds to TRBD2 (6 bases). The V gene's germline CDR1 is SGHTA and CDR2 FQGNSA. The CDR3 has 10 amino acids. CDR3 nucleotide sequence: TGTGCCAGCAGCAAAGGAGGGAGCGACTTC. This encodes CASSKGGSDF.

The chain carries TRBV11-3 and TRBJ2-2; no clear D. V dropped 5 bases and J dropped 2 bases, with 9 bases sitting between them. This CDR3 has 14 amino acids. Germline V gives CDR1 SGHNT, CDR2 YENEEA. CDR3 region: CASSPDSNTGELFF. The DNA of the CDR3 is TGTGCCAGCAGCCCCGACTCCAACACCGGGGAGCTGTTTTTT. Full variable domain (missing parts from reference TRBV11-3 and TRBJ2-2): EAGVVQSPRYKIIEKKQPVAFWCNPISGHNTLYWYLQNLGQGPELLIRYENEEAVDDSQLPKDRFSAERLKGVDSTLKIQPAELGDSAVYLCASSPDSNTGELFFGEGSRLTVL.

The chain recombines TRBV6-4 with TRBJ2-1; 8 positions agree with TRBD1. Trimming at V came to 4 bases and at J to 3 bases, leaving 8 bases not matched to a gene. This CDR3 is built from 16 residues. Per the germline V gene, CDR1 is MRHNA and CDR2 is SNTAGT. CDR3 nucleotides: TGTGCCAGCAGTGCCTCAGGGGGCCAAATCTACAATGAGCAGTTCTTC. Encoded protein: CASSASGGQIYNEQFF.

The gene calls are TRBV25-1 and TRBJ2-3; no clear D gene. The CDR3 loop spans 14 amino acids. Trimming took 3 bases from V and 2 from J, leaving 9 bases between them. Germline V gene data show CDR1 as MGHDK and CDR2 as SYGVNS. CDR3 nucleotide sequence: TGTGCCAGCAGTGATCCCTCAAACACAGATACGCAGTATTTT. Translating it yields CASSDPSNTDTQYF.

The chain carries TRBV5-1 and TRBJ2-7; D is ambiguous. V lost 3 bases to trimming and J lost 7 bases, with 17 bases between them. CDR1 is SGHRS, CDR2 YFSETQ, per germline. This CDR3 region has 14 residues. This CDR3 reads CASSSGGPVGEQYF. The CDR3 DNA is TGCGCCAGCAGCTCCGGCGGACCGGTCGGGGAGCAGTACTTC.

The V and J genes are TRBV7-8 and TRBJ1-3; D not certain. Trimming pared 5 bases from V and 0 bases from J, leaving 20 bases between. From germline, CDR1 is SGHVS and CDR2 FQNEAQ. The CDR3 runs to 18 residues. In nucleotides, the CDR3 is TGTGCCAGCAGCCCCAGGAGTGGCGGCAGAGGCTCTGGAAACACCATATATTTT. Protein sequence: CASSPRSGGRGSGNTIYF.

The chain joins TRBV28 to TRBJ1-2; D remains unclear. V lost 3 bases to trimming and J lost 8 bases, with 7 bases between them. The CDR3 is made up of 11 amino acids. Per the germline V gene, CDR1 is MDHEN and CDR2 is SYDVKM. The CDR3 DNA reads TGTGCCAGCAGTTTGGGTTGGGGCTACACCTTC. It yields the protein CASSLGWGYTF.

V is TRBV5-5 and J is TRBJ1-2; no firm D call. The CDR3 length is 13 residues. V was clipped by 1 base and J by 8 bases, with 12 bases between them. Germline loops: CDR1 SGHKS, CDR2 YYEKEE (reference sequence). The CDR3 here is CASSLPGVEGYTF. The CDR3 coding sequence is TGTGCCAGCAGCTTGCCTGGAGTCGAAGGCTACACCTTC.

The V and J genes are TRBV19 and TRBJ2-7; weak D call: TRBD1 (5 bases). CDR1 and CDR2 (germline): LNHDA, SQIVND (reference sequence). The CDR3 runs to 14 residues. V was shortened by 3 bases and J by 5 bases, with 14 bases between the two germline ends. The CDR3 loop is CASSMKGNYNEQYF. The CDR3, as DNA: TGTGCCAGTAGTATGAAGGGGAATTACAACGAGCAGTACTTC.

CDR3 sequence: CASSYSTGGAKETQYF. The CDR3, as DNA: TGTGCCAGCAGTTACTCCACAGGGGGGGCCAAAGAGACCCAGTACTTC. The rearrangement links TRBV6-5 to TRBJ2-5; maybe TRBD1 (8 bases). Germline CDR1 reads MNHEY; CDR2 reads SVGAGI. This CDR3 has 16 residues. Trimming removed 0 bases from V and 3 bases from J, with 14 bases in between.

This clone was observed a handful of times. The gene calls are TRBV6-1 and TRBJ2-2; no firm D call. V dropped 1 base and J dropped 8 bases, with 2 bases sitting between them. Germline loops: CDR1 MNHNS, CDR2 SASEGT. The CDR3 length is 11 residues. The CDR3 DNA is TGTGCCAGCAGTGAAGTTGGGGAGCTGTTTTTT. Translating it yields CASSEVGELFF.

The V call is TRBV5-4, the J call TRBJ2-7, with 7 bases identical to TRBD2. Germline CDR1 is SGHNT and CDR2 is YYREEE (reference sequence). This CDR3 has 15 residues. The junction had 8 bases not matched to a gene; V was cut back by 4 bases and J by 1 base. The CDR3 sequence: CASSTPGGLSYEQYF. CDR3 nucleotides: TGTGCCAGCAGCACGCCCGGGGGGTTGTCCTACGAGCAGTACTTC. Using reference TRBV5-4 and TRBJ2-7 for the parts outside the CDR3, the full variable domain is ETGVTQSPTHLIKTRGQQVTLRCSSQSGHNTVSWYQQALGQGPQFIFQYYREEENGRGNFPPRFSGLQFPNYSSELNVNALELDDSALYLCASSTPGGLSYEQYFGPGTRLTVT.

The rearrangement uses TRBV6-4 and TRBJ2-2, with 11 positions matching TRBD1. V trimming: 6 bases; J trimming: 3 bases; junction bases outside the gene matches: 3. The CDR3 covers 15 residues. Germline V gives CDR1 MRHNA, CDR2 SNTAGT. The CDR3 bases are TGTGCCAGCAGCCGGACAGGGGGCGACACCGGGGAGCTGTTTTTT. This translates into CASSRTGGDTGELFF.

This rearrangement joins TRBV9 to TRBJ2-1; D is uncertain. Trimming took off 0 bases at V and 5 bases at J, with 15 bases between the two ends. This CDR3 is 16 amino acids long. Germline-derived CDR1 and CDR2 are SGDLS and YYNGEE. In nucleotides, the CDR3 is TGTGCCAGCAGCGTAGTTCCGGACCGAACGAACAATGAGCAGTTCTTC. This sequence encodes CASSVVPDRTNNEQFF. The complete variable domain, with remaining parts taken from reference TRBV9 and TRBJ2-1, reads DSGVTQTPKHLITATGQRVTLRCSPRSGDLSVYWYQQSLDQGLQFLIQYYNGEERAKGNILERFSAQQFPDLHSELNLSSLELGDSALYFCASSVVPDRTNNEQFFGPGTRLTVL.

The genes are TRBV7-3 and TRBJ2-3; D might be TRBD1 or TRBD2, each matching 5 bases. CDR3 length: 13 residues. The V gene's germline CDR1 is SGHTA and CDR2 FQGTGA. V was pared by 1 base and J by 10 bases, with 12 bases between. CDR3 amino acids: CASSLNGAGSQYF. The CDR3, as DNA: TGTGCCAGCAGCTTAAACGGGGCAGGGTCGCAGTATTTT.